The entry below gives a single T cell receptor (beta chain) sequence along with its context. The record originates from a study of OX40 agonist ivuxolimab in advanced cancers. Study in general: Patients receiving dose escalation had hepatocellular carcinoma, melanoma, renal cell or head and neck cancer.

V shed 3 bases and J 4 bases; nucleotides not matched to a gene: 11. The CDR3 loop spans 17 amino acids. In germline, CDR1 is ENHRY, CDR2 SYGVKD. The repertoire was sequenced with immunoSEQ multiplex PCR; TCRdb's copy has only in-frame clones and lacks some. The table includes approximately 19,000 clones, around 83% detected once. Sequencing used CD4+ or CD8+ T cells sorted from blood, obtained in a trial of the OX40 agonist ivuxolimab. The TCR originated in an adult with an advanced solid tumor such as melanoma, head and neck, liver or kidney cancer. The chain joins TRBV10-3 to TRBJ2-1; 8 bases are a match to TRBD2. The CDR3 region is CAISDLGGRHPYNEQFF. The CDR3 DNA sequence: TGTGCCATCAGTGATCTTGGCGGGAGGCACCCATACAATGAGCAGTTCTTC.